The 32 T cell receptor beta chains presented below share a single source sample, sequenced in a study of blood T cells in healthy people across ages (dated by TCRdb to between 2014 and 2016). Library prep was done by 5' RACE. The sequencing machine was an Illumina HiSeq 2500. A second roughly 6 to 11 cycle PCR used a sample-barcoded 5' primer and a J-beta primer mix. The public reads were quality trimmed at Q25 with fastp and then assembled into clones with MiXCR by TCRdb, keeping productive beta chains. Each entry is one CDR3 protein sequence, shown with its most common DNA and genes. This sample is represented by about 730,000 distinct CDR3 sequences; around 46% of them were singletons. The top ten clonotypes cover 20% to 25% of the sample. The sample taken for sequencing was blood. These receptors all come from a woman aged 55-70 years in good health.

This clonotype came up many times. The chain carries TRBV20-1 and TRBJ2-1, with D tentatively TRBD1 or TRBD2 (5 bases each). Germline assignment: CDR1 DFQATT and CDR2 SNEGSKA (reference sequence). V gave up 4 bases and J gave up 5 bases, with 24 bases separating them. This CDR3 has 17 residues. The DNA of the CDR3 is TGCAGTGCTATGACCCTGGGAGCCGGGTTGGGACACAATGAGCAGTTCTTC. It is translated as CSAMTLGAGLGHNEQFF.

V usage is TRBV4-2 and J usage is TRBJ1-2, with TRBD1 matching over 7 bases. After removal of 1 base from V and 3 bases from J, the junction contained 5 bases not matched to a gene. The CDR3 covers 15 residues. Germline-derived CDR1 and CDR2 are LGHNA and YNFKEQ. The CDR3 DNA is TGTGCCAGCAGCCAAGGACAGGGCGAGGACTATGGCTACACCTTC. Translation gives CASSQGQGEDYGYTF.

This clonotype was observed a few times. The CDR3 spells CASSVSGGRTDTQYF. DNA of the CDR3: TGTGCCAGCAGCGTTTCGGGGGGTCGCACAGATACGCAGTATTTT. The chain couples TRBV9 to TRBJ2-3; 7 bases agree with TRBD2. J gave up 1 base and V 2 bases, and 4 bases lay outside the gene matches. The germline V gene encodes CDR1 SGDLS and CDR2 YYNGEE. This CDR3 has 15 residues. The full variable domain, rest sourced from reference TRBV9 and TRBJ2-3, is DSGVTQTPKHLITATGQRVTLRCSPRSGDLSVYWYQQSLDQGLQFLIQYYNGEERAKGNILERFSAQQFPDLHSELNLSSLELGDSALYFCASSVSGGRTDTQYFGPGTRLTVL.

In this sample, this clonotype turned up a few times. The J gene is TRBJ2-4, the V gene TRBV5-1; 12 nucleotides align to TRBD2. TRBJ2-7 explains the end of the DNA better; the J call may be wrong. The CDR3 has 18 amino acids. Per the germline V gene, CDR1 is SGHRS and CDR2 is YFSETQ. The chain's CDR3 is CASSLETSGSLGSYEQYF. The CDR3 DNA reads TGCGCCAGCAGCTTGGAGACTAGCGGGAGTCTCGGGTCCTACGAGCAGTACTTC.

Details on this clonotype: A much larger clone differs from this one at a single base, so this may be a read error. The CDR3 DNA follows: TGTGCCAGCAGCGGTATGGCGGATTACGAGCAGTACTTC. This gives the protein CASSGMADYEQYF. The rearrangement joins TRBV9 to TRBJ2-7; D gene unclear. The CDR3 spans 13 residues. Germline assignment: CDR1 SGDLS and CDR2 YYNGEE. The V end was cut by 3 bases, the J end by 4 bases, with 11 bases between. The full variable domain, its missing parts supplied by reference TRBV9 and TRBJ2-7, is DSGVTQTPKHLITATGQRVTLRCSPRSGDLSVYWYQQSLDQGLQFLIQYYNGEERAKGNILERFSAQQFPDLHSELNLSSLELGDSALYFCASSGMADYEQYFGPGTRLTVT.

This rearrangement joins TRBV6-2 or TRBV6-3 to TRBJ1-1; no clear D. This CDR3 is 13 amino acids long. Germline V gene data show CDR1 as MNHEY and CDR2 as SVGEGT. Deletions cut 4 bases from V and 4 bases from J, with 10 bases between. The CDR3 nucleotides read TGTGCCAGCAGTTTGAGTGTTGGCACTGAAGCTTTCTTT. Translation gives CASSLSVGTEAFF.

V and J are TRBV20-1 and TRBJ2-5, with 12 bases fitting TRBD2. Losses at the gene ends were 8 bases for V and 4 bases for J; bases not matched to a gene: 11. This CDR3 region has 15 residues. Looked up from germline, CDR1 is DFQATT and CDR2 is SNEGSKA (reference sequence). CDR3: CSRWTSGTRRETQYF. The CDR3 DNA reads TGCAGTCGTTGGACTAGCGGGACCAGACGAGAGACCCAGTACTTC.

The rearrangement uses TRBV6-2 or TRBV6-3 and TRBJ1-5; no reliable D call. V lost 2 bases to trimming and J lost 0 bases, with 2 bases between them. Per the germline V gene, CDR1 is MNHEY and CDR2 is SVGEGT. The length of the CDR3 is 13 residues. CDR3 nucleotide sequence: TGTGCCAGCAGTTACGTTAGCAATCAGCCCCAGCATTTT. Amino acid sequence: CASSYVSNQPQHF.

The rearrangement uses TRBV20-1 and TRBJ2-3; D is perhaps TRBD2 (7 bases). This CDR3 is built from 12 residues. The germline V gene encodes CDR1 DFQATT and CDR2 SNEGSKA (reference sequence). V was cut by 3 bases and J by 8 bases, with 12 bases left in between. The DNA of the CDR3 is TGCAGTGCTAGGGGGGGCGGGGGTACGCAGTATTTT. It specifies CSARGGGGTQYF.

The V gene is TRBV7-3, the J gene TRBJ2-3; 10 positions agree with TRBD1. The V segment lost 6 bases and the J segment 1 base; nucleotides outside the gene matches: 10. Germline V gene sequence: CDR1 SGHTA, CDR2 FQGTGA. The CDR3 has 17 residues. In DNA, the CDR3 is TGTGCCAGCAGTCCAGAGATCGGACAGGGGGGCACAGATACGCAGTATTTT. Encoded protein: CASSPEIGQGGTDTQYF. The full variable domain, completed using reference TRBV7-3 and TRBJ2-3, is GAGVSQTPSNKVTEKGKYVELRCDPISGHTALYWYRQSLGQGPEFLIYFQGTGAADDSGLPNDRFFAVRPEGSVSTLKIQRTERGDSAVYLCASSPEIGQGGTDTQYFGPGTRLTVL.

V gene TRBV20-1 combines with J gene TRBJ2-7; 11 bases agree with TRBD2. The CDR3 contains 14 residues. Looked up from germline, CDR1 is DFQATT and CDR2 is SNEGSKA (reference sequence). Losses at the gene ends were 3 bases for V and 5 bases for J; bases not matched to a gene: 6. The CDR3 region has the DNA TGCAGTGCTAGGCTAGCGGGGGGTTCTAACGAGCAGTACTTC. As protein: CSARLAGGSNEQYF.

The chain links TRBV20-1 to TRBJ1-2; a weak D match, TRBD1 (5 bases). Germline V gene lookup returns CDR1 DFQATT and CDR2 SNEGSKA (reference sequence). This CDR3 is built from 14 residues. The V gene lost 4 bases and the J gene lost 2 bases, with 14 bases spanning the gap. In DNA, the CDR3 is TGCAGTGCTAACGTCGCGGGGGGGAACTATGGCTACACCTTC. It encodes CSANVAGGNYGYTF.

This rearrangement joins TRBV7-6 to TRBJ2-3; 8 nucleotides agree with TRBD2. Germline loops: CDR1 SGHVS, CDR2 FNYEAQ. The CDR3 has 17 residues. The ends lost 0 bases at V and 2 bases at J; junction bases unmatched: 7. Here the CDR3 reads CASSLAPGGPDTDTQYF. CDR3 nucleotides: TGTGCCAGCAGCTTAGCGCCGGGGGGGCCAGACACAGATACGCAGTATTTT.

CDR3 residues: CSARAPGMDTEAFF. CDR3 in DNA: TGCAGTGCCCGAGCGCCAGGGATGGACACTGAAGCTTTCTTT. This chain connects TRBV20-1 to TRBJ1-1; the D gene is possibly TRBD1 (5 bases). V lost 6 bases and J lost 3, with 17 bases in between. The CDR3 covers 14 residues. CDR1 is DFQATT, CDR2 SNEGSKA, per germline (reference sequence).

Remarks on this clonotype: A much more abundant neighbour one base away suggests this may be a read error. The J gene is TRBJ2-3, the V gene TRBV10-3, with a possible D match to TRBD1 (6 bases). The germline gives CDR1 ENHRY, CDR2 SYGVKD. This CDR3 is built from 14 residues. The CDR3 region has the DNA TGTGCCATCAGTAGCTCGACAGGTACAGATGCGCAGTATTTT. As protein: CAISSSTGTDAQYF.

This clonotype turned up a few times. This chain uses TRBV6-1 with TRBJ1-2, with TRBD1 identical over 9 bases. The CDR3 runs 16 residues. V was clipped by 4 bases and J by 2 bases; unmatched bases: 8. The V gene's germline CDR1 is MNHNS and CDR2 SASEGT. For the CDR3, the DNA is TGTGCCAGCAGTGGGGGGACAGGGAACGAAAACTATGGCTACACCTTC. Translation: CASSGGTGNENYGYTF.

The count of this clonotype is one. J is TRBJ2-2 and V is TRBV18; no clear D gene. The germline CDR1 and CDR2 sequences are KGHSH and LQKENI. This CDR3 has 16 residues. The germline V and J ends were trimmed by 1 base and 1 base, with 10 bases remaining between them. The CDR3 loop reads CASSPQVPQNTGELFF. CDR3 bases: TGTGCCAGCTCACCACAGGTGCCACAGAACACCGGGGAGCTGTTTTTT.

The rearrangement links TRBV5-1 to TRBJ1-2; tentatively, D is TRBD1 (5 bases). Germline values: CDR1 SGHRS, CDR2 YFSETQ. Between the trimmed V and J ends, which lost 5 bases and 5 bases, there was a span of 16 bases. CDR3 length: 14 amino acids. The CDR3 sequence: CASRQASGAYGYTF. The CDR3 nucleotides read TGCGCCAGCAGACAGGCGTCCGGGGCGTATGGCTACACCTTC.

The chain links TRBV28 to TRBJ2-3; D may match TRBD1 or TRBD2 (5 bases each). This CDR3 has 15 residues. Germline CDR1 and CDR2: MDHEN and SYDVKM. V lost 7 bases and J lost 4, with 18 bases in between. The DNA for the CDR3 is TGTGCCAGCACCCCAGAGGGGAAGGTTTCAGATACGCAGTATTTT. Protein sequence: CASTPEGKVSDTQYF.

V and J are TRBV5-1 and TRBJ2-1; D might be TRBD1 or TRBD2, each matching 5 bases. With 2 bases removed from V and 5 bases from J, the gap between germline ends came to 11 bases. There are 14 residues in the CDR3. Germline V gives CDR1 SGHRS, CDR2 YFSETQ. The CDR3 region has the DNA TGCGCCAGCAGCTTCCCGGGGCTAAACAATGAGCAGTTCTTC. Encoded protein: CASSFPGLNNEQFF.

The chain joins TRBV7-3 to TRBJ2-3; perhaps TRBD2 as D (5 bases). Trimming took 6 bases from V and 1 from J, leaving 8 bases between them. CDR3 length: 13 residues. Germline CDR1 is SGHTA and CDR2 is FQGTGA. DNA for the CDR3: TGTGCCAGCAGTTGGAGGCGCACAGATACGCAGTATTTT. Amino acid sequence: CASSWRRTDTQYF.

The chain is built from TRBV6-5 and TRBJ2-7, with D tentatively TRBD1 or TRBD2 (5 bases each). This CDR3 region has 11 residues. Germline assignment: CDR1 MNHEY and CDR2 SVGAGI. Trimming shortened V by 10 bases and J by 5 bases, and 12 bases separated the two germline ends. The CDR3 protein is CATQGPHEQYF. CDR3 in DNA: TGTGCCACCCAGGGACCCCACGAGCAGTACTTC.

This clonotype has a handful of counts. The J gene is TRBJ2-5, the V gene TRBV20-1, with D perhaps matching TRBD2 (6 bases). The CDR3 has 15 residues. Germline V gene sequence: CDR1 DFQATT, CDR2 SNEGSKA (reference sequence). Trimming removed 3 bases at V and 11 bases at J, with 25 bases between. The CDR3 spells CSASPTSYKFDEQYF. Here the CDR3 DNA reads TGCAGTGCTAGCCCCACTAGCTATAAATTCGATGAGCAGTACTTC.

The V call is TRBV6-2 or TRBV6-3, the J call TRBJ2-3; D is perhaps TRBD2 (5 bases). V lost 6 bases to trimming and J lost 6 bases, with 10 bases between them. From germline, CDR1 is MNHEY and CDR2 SVGEGT. The CDR3 consists of 12 residues. The CDR3 loop is CASSTTKDTQYF. CDR3 DNA sequence: TGTGCCAGCAGCACGACTAAGGATACGCAGTATTTT.

This clonotype was seen only a few times. As DNA, the CDR3 is TGTGCCAGCAGCTTAGCCCTGGACAGGGCGGAGACCCAGTACTTC. Translated, it gives CASSLALDRAETQYF. V gene TRBV11-2 combines with J gene TRBJ2-5; 8 bases match TRBD1. Trimming cost V 1 base and J 5 bases; bases outside gene matches: 6. CDR1 is SGHAT, CDR2 FQNNGV, per germline. CDR3 size: 15 residues.

The rearrangement uses TRBV11-2 and TRBJ2-1, with a possible D match to TRBD2 (5 bases). CDR1 is SGHAT and CDR2 is FQNNGV in the germline V gene. The V gene lost 5 bases and the J gene lost 3 bases, with 23 bases spanning the gap. This CDR3 is 18 amino acids long. The CDR3 DNA follows: TGTGCCAGCAGCCACACCGTGGCGGGTGCGCTGGTCTACAATGAGCAGTTCTTC. This translates into CASSHTVAGALVYNEQFF.

This clonotype has only a few counts. V is TRBV29-1 and J is TRBJ1-2; 9 bases are a match to TRBD1. Germline V gives CDR1 SQVTM, CDR2 ANQGSEA. Trimming removed 3 bases from V and 2 bases from J; junction bases left unmatched: 7. The CDR3 extends over 15 amino acids. The CDR3 here is CSVDRTGAPNYGYTF. The CDR3 region has the DNA TGCAGCGTTGACCGGACAGGGGCGCCAAACTATGGCTACACCTTC. Together with reference TRBV29-1 and TRBJ1-2, the CDR3 gives the full variable domain: SAVISQKPSRDICQRGTSLTIQCQVDSQVTMMFWYRQQPGQSLTLIATANQGSEATYESGFVIDKFPISRPNLTFSTLTVSNMSPEDSSIYLCSVDRTGAPNYGYTFGSGTRLTVV.

This clonotype was seen more than once but under ten times. V gene TRBV7-6 combines with J gene TRBJ1-5; D gene uncertain. The CDR3 spans 15 residues. V lost 0 bases to trimming and J lost 1 base, with 7 bases between them. CDR1 and CDR2 (germline): SGHVS, FNYEAQ. CDR3: CASSLAPGSNQPQHF. DNA for the CDR3: TGTGCCAGCAGCTTAGCTCCGGGGAGCAATCAGCCCCAGCATTTT.

The chain has TRBV10-3 and TRBJ2-5; unclear D gene. V shed 9 bases and J shed 0 bases, with 8 bases lying between them. CDR1 is ENHRY and CDR2 is SYGVKD in the germline V gene. The CDR3 sequence is 12 residues long. CDR3 DNA: TGTGCCATTGGGCAGTACCAAGAGACCCAGTACTTC. Residues: CAIGQYQETQYF.

The chain recombines TRBV29-1 with TRBJ1-1; the D gene is possibly TRBD1 (5 bases). Deletions cut 4 bases from V and 7 bases from J, with 13 bases between. In germline, CDR1 is SQVTM, CDR2 ANQGSEA. The CDR3 covers 12 residues. Here the CDR3 reads CSVVPGQGEAFF. The CDR3 DNA sequence: TGCAGCGTTGTTCCGGGGCAGGGTGAAGCTTTCTTT. The complete variable domain, with remaining parts taken from reference TRBV29-1 and TRBJ1-1, reads SAVISQKPSRDICQRGTSLTIQCQVDSQVTMMFWYRQQPGQSLTLIATANQGSEATYESGFVIDKFPISRPNLTFSTLTVSNMSPEDSSIYLCSVVPGQGEAFFGQGTRLTVV.

This clonotype was detected only a few times. The CDR3 DNA is TGTGCCAGCAGCGGTGGACTAGATTTCTACGAGCAGTACTTC. Protein: CASSGGLDFYEQYF. This rearrangement joins TRBV9 to TRBJ2-7; 7 bases agree with TRBD2. This CDR3 is built from 14 residues. V lost 3 bases, J lost 3 bases, and 6 bases stayed unmatched. CDR1 and CDR2 from the germline V gene are SGDLS and YYNGEE.

This clonotype was counted a few times. V gene TRBV7-8 combines with J gene TRBJ1-2; 7 nucleotides agree with TRBD1. The junction had 7 bases not matched to a gene; V was cut back by 5 bases and J by 4 bases. The CDR3 totals 14 residues. The germline V gene has CDR1 SGHVS and CDR2 FQNEAQ. The CDR3 is CASSPQTGLYGYTF. In DNA, the CDR3 is TGTGCCAGCAGCCCGCAGACAGGGCTCTATGGCTACACCTTC.